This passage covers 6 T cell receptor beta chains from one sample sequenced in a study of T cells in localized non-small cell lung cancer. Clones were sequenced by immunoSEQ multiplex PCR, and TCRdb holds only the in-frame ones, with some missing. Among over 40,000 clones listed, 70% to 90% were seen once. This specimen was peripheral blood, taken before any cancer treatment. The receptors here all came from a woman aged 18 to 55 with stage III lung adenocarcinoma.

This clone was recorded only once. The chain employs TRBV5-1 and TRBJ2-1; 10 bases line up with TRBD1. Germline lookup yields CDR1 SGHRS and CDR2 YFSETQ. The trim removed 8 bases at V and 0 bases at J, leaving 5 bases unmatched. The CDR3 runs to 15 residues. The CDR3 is CASTWDRGSYNEQFF. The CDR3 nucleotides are TGCGCCAGTACCTGGGACAGGGGCTCCTACAATGAGCAGTTCTTC.

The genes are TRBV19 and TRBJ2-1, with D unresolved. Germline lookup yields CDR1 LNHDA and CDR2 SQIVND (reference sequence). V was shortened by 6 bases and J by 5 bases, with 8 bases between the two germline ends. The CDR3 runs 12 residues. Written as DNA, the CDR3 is TGTGCCAGTAGGAAAACACACAATGAGCAGTTCTTC. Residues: CASRKTHNEQFF. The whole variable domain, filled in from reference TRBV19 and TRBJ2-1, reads DGGITQSPKYLFRKEGQNVTLSCEQNLNHDAMYWYRQDPGQGLRLIYYSQIVNDFQKGDIAEGYSVSREKKESFPLTVTSAQKNPTAFYLCASRKTHNEQFFGPGTRLTVL.

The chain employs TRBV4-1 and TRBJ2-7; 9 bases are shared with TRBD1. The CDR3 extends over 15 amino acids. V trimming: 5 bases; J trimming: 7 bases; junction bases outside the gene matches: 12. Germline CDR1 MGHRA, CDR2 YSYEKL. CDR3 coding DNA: TGCGCCAGCAGCTCCTCCGGGACAGGGTTTCGGGAGCAGTACTTC. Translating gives CASSSSGTGFREQYF.

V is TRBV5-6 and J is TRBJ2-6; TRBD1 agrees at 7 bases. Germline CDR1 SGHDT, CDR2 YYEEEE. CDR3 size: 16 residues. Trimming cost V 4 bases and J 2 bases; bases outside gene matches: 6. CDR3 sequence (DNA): TGTGCCAGCAGCCATTGGACAGGCGCTGGGGCCAACGTCCTGACTTTC. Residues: CASSHWTGAGANVLTF.

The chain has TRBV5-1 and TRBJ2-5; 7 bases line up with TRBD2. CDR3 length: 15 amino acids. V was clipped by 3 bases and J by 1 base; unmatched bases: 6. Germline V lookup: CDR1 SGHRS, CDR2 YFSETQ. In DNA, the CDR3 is TGCGCCAGCAGCTCCCGGACTAGGTTCCAAGAGACCCAGTACTTC. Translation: CASSSRTRFQETQYF.

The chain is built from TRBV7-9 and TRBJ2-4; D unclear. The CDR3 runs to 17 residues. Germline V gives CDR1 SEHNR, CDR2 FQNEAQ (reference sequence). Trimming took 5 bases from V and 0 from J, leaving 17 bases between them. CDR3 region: CASSVGEADAAKNIQYF. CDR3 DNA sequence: TGTGCCAGCAGCGTAGGTGAAGCCGACGCAGCCAAAAACATTCAGTACTTC.